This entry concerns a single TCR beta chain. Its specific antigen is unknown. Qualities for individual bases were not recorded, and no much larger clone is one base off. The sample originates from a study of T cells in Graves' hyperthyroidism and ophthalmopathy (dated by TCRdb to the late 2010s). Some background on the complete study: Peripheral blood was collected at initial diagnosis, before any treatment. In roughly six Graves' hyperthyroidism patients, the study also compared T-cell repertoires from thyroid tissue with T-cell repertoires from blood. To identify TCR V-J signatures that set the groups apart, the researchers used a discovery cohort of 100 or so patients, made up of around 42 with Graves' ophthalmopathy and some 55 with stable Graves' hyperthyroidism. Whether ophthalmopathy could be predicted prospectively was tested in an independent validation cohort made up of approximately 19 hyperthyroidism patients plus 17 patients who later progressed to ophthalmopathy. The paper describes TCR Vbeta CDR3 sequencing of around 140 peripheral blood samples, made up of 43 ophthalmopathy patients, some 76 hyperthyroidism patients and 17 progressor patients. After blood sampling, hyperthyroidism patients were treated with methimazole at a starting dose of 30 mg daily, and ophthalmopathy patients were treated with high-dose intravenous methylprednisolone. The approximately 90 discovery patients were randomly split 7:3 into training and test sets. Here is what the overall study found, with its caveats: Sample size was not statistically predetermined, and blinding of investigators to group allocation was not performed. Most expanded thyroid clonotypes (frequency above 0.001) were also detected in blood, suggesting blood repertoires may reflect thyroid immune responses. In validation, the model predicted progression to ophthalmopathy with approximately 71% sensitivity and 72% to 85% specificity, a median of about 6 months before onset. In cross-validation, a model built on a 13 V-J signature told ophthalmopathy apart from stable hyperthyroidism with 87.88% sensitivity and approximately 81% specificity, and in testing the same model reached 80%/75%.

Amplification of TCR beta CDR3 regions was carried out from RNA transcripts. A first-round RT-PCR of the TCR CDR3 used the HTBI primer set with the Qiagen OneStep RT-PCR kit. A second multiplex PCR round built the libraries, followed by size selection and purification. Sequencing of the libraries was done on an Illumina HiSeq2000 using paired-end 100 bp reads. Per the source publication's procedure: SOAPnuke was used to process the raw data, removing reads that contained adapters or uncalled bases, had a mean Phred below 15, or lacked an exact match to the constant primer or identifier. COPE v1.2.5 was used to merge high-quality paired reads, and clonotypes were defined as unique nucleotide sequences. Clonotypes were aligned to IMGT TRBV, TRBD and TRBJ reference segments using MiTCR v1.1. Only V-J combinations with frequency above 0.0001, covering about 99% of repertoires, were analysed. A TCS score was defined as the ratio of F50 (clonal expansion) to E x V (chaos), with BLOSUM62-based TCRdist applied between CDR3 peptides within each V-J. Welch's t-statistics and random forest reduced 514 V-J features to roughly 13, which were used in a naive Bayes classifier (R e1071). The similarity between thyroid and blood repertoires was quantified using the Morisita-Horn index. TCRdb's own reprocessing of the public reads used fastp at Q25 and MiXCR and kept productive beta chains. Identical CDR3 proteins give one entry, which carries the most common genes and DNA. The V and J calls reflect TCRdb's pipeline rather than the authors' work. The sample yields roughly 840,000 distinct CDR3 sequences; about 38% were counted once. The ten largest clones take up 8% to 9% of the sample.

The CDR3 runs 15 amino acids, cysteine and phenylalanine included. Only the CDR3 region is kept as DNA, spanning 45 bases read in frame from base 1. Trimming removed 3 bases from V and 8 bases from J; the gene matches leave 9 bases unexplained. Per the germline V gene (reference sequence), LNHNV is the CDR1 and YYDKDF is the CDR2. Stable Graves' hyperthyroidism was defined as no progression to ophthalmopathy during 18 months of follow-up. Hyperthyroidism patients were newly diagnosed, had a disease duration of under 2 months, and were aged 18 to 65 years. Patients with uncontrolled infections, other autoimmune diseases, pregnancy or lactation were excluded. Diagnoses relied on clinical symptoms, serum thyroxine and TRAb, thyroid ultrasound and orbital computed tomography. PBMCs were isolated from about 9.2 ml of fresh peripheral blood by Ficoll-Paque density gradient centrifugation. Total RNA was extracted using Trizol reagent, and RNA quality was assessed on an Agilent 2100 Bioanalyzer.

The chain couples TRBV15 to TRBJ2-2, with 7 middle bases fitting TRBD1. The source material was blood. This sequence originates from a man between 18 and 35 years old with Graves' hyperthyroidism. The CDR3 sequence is CATSREGQAAGELFF. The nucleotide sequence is TGTGCCACCAGCAGGGAAGGACAGGCAGCTGGGGAGCTGTTTTTT.